Listed below are T cell receptor beta chains from one sample, sequenced in a study of beta chain features in type 1 diabetes. Clones were read by immunoSEQ multiplex PCR, and TCRdb kept only the in-frame ones, dropping some. Here the sample spans 390,000 or so clones, around 13% being singletons. The specimen sequenced was naive CD4+ T cells from blood. These receptors all stem from a young man in good health. CDR3s include the opening cysteine and the closing phenylalanine or tryptophan. The D gene is left open where the match is weak. Clone size appears in some rows only: once, few, many, or a class for an expanded clone.

CDR3aa	CDR3nt	v_gene	abundance	j_gene	len	d_gene
CASSLGLAGAYNEQFF	TGTGCCAGCAGCTTGGGACTAGCGGGAGCTTACAATGAGCAGTTCTTC	TRBV5-6	few	TRBJ2-1	16	TRBD2
CASSLDWNTEAFF	TGTGCCAGCTCCCTGGACTGGAACACTGAAGCTTTCTTT	TRBV18	few	TRBJ1-1	13	-
CASSSLWPRSGPGDEQFF	TGTGCCAGCAGCTCCCTTTGGCCTCGTAGCGGCCCCGGAGATGAGCAGTTCTTC	TRBV7-2	few	TRBJ2-1	18	-
CASSPGLAGNEQFF	TGTGCCAGCAGCCCGGGGCTAGCGGGCAATGAGCAGTTCTTC	TRBV7-9	few	TRBJ2-1	14	TRBD2
CASSFGRNTDTQYF	TGTGCCAGCAGCTTCGGACGGAATACAGATACGCAGTATTTT	TRBV7-9	-	TRBJ2-3	14	-
CASRSLAGDEQYF	TGTGCCAGCAGATCACTAGCGGGGGACGAGCAGTACTTC	TRBV7-8	-	TRBJ2-7	13	TRBD2
CSVDGQSYNEQFF	TGCAGCGTTGATGGCCAGTCCTACAATGAGCAGTTCTTC	TRBV29-1	-	TRBJ2-1	13	-
CASSIGASREQFF	TGTGCCAGTAGTATAGGGGCGAGTCGTGAGCAGTTCTTC	TRBV19	-	TRBJ2-1	13	-
CASSPQGRSTPLHF	TGTGCCAGCTCACCACAGGGAAGATCAACGCCCCTCCACTTT	TRBV18	-	TRBJ1-6	14	-
CAWSRDRGTGNQPQHF	TGTGCCTGGAGTAGGGACAGGGGGACCGGCAATCAGCCCCAGCATTTT	TRBV30	few	TRBJ1-5	16	TRBD1
CASSRRTGEGQPQHF	TGTGCCAGCAGCAGACGGACAGGGGAGGGGCAGCCCCAGCATTTT	TRBV7-2	few	TRBJ1-5	15	TRBD1
CASSLALADYNEQFF	TGCGCCAGCAGCTTGGCACTAGCGGACTACAATGAGCAGTTCTTC	TRBV5-1	few	TRBJ2-1	15	TRBD2
CASSQATSGANVLTF	TGCGCCAGCAGCCAGGCCACCTCTGGGGCCAACGTCCTGACTTTC	TRBV4-3	few	TRBJ2-6	15	-
CASSYDGRNYYGYTF	TGTGCCAGCAGTTATGACGGCCGGAACTACTATGGCTACACCTTC	TRBV27	-	TRBJ1-2	15	-
CASSLELAGGSDTQYF	TGCGCCAGCAGCTTGGAATTAGCGGGAGGATCGGATACGCAGTATTTT	TRBV5-1	-	TRBJ2-3	16	TRBD2
CASSVDLNSPLHF	TGTGCCAGCAGCGTAGACCTTAATTCACCCCTCCACTTT	TRBV7-2	-	TRBJ1-6	13	-
CASSQVTSTDTQYF	TGCGCCAGCAGCCAGGTTACTAGCACAGATACGCAGTATTTT	TRBV4-1	few	TRBJ2-3	14	-
CATSRDQQPQHF	TGTGCCACCAGCAGAGATCAGCAGCCCCAGCATTTT	TRBV15	-	TRBJ1-5	12	-
CASSFGQNYGYTF	TGTGCCAGCAGCTTCGGGCAGAACTATGGCTACACCTTC	TRBV7-9	few	TRBJ1-2	13	-
CASSDAAVRYEQYF	TGTGCCAGCAGTGATGCCGCGGTACGCTACGAGCAGTACTTC	TRBV25-1	-	TRBJ2-7	14	-
CASSPSLDTQYF	TGTGCCAGCAGCCCAAGTCTAGATACGCAGTATTTT	TRBV7-2	-	TRBJ2-3	12	-
CASSFQRVAGSGELFF	TGTGCCAGCAGCTTCCAACGAGTAGCGGGATCCGGGGAGCTGTTTTTT	TRBV7-2	few	TRBJ2-2	16	TRBD2
CASSLAATVTEAFF	TGTGCCAGCAGCTTAGCGGCGACAGTCACTGAAGCTTTCTTT	TRBV7-2	-	TRBJ1-1	14	-
CASSYLAGDNEQFF	TGTGCCAGCAGTTACCTGGCGGGGGATAATGAGCAGTTCTTC	TRBV6-5	-	TRBJ2-1	14	TRBD2
CASSVETGKNYGYTF	TGTGCCAGCAGCGTAGAGACAGGAAAAAACTATGGCTACACCTTC	TRBV9	few	TRBJ1-2	15	-
CSHRTSRSYNEQFF	TGCAGTCACCGGACCTCTCGCTCCTACAATGAGCAGTTCTTC	TRBV29-1	few	TRBJ2-1	14	-
CASSGGLAGQETQYF	TGTGCTAGCAGCGGGGGACTAGCGGGACAAGAGACCCAGTACTTC	TRBV7-7	-	TRBJ2-5	15	TRBD2
CASSFGGQETQYF	TGTGCCAGCAGCTTTGGAGGGCAAGAGACCCAGTACTTC	TRBV7-9	-	TRBJ2-5	13	-
CASFPRDRTTQETQYF	TGTGCCAGCTTTCCCCGGGACAGGACGACCCAAGAGACCCAGTACTTC	TRBV25-1	few	TRBJ2-5	16	TRBD1
CASSSRTSAFSYNEQFF	TGTGCCAGCAGCTCCCGAACTAGCGCTTTCTCCTACAATGAGCAGTTCTTC	TRBV5-4	-	TRBJ2-1	17	TRBD2
CAWRAGSSYNEQFF	TGTGCCTGGAGGGCGGGAAGCTCCTACAATGAGCAGTTCTTC	TRBV30	-	TRBJ2-1	14	-
CASSRESTDTQYF	TGTGCCAGCAGTCGAGAGAGCACAGATACGCAGTATTTT	TRBV7-3	few	TRBJ2-3	13	-
CSVEEHQGVYGYTF	TGCAGCGTTGAAGAACACCAGGGGGTATATGGCTACACCTTC	TRBV29-1	-	TRBJ1-2	14	TRBD1
CASSERRGKETQYF	TGTGCCAGCAGTGAAAGGCGGGGGAAAGAGACCCAGTACTTC	TRBV2	few	TRBJ2-5	14	TRBD2
CASSPYLGAGSYNEQFF	TGCGCCAGCAGCCCTTACCTGGGGGCCGGATCCTACAATGAGCAGTTCTTC	TRBV4-3	-	TRBJ2-1	17	-
CASSLSTRGSVNEQFF	TGCGCCAGCAGCTTATCAACAAGGGGTAGCGTCAATGAGCAGTTCTTC	TRBV5-1	-	TRBJ2-1	16	-
CSVAPEGYTF	TGCAGCGTCGCCCCGGAGGGCTACACCTTC	TRBV29-1	-	TRBJ1-2	10	-
CASSLPRQGSQPQHF	TGTGCCAGCAGCTTACCTCGACAGGGGAGTCAGCCCCAGCATTTT	TRBV7-8	-	TRBJ1-5	15	TRBD1
CSVVSGLETQYF	TGCAGCGTTGTTTCAGGGTTGGAGACCCAGTACTTC	TRBV29-1	-	TRBJ2-5	12	-
CASRPLAGPPTDTQYF	TGTGCCAGCAGACCCTTAGCGGGGCCACCCACAGATACGCAGTATTTT	TRBV7-9	few	TRBJ2-3	16	TRBD2